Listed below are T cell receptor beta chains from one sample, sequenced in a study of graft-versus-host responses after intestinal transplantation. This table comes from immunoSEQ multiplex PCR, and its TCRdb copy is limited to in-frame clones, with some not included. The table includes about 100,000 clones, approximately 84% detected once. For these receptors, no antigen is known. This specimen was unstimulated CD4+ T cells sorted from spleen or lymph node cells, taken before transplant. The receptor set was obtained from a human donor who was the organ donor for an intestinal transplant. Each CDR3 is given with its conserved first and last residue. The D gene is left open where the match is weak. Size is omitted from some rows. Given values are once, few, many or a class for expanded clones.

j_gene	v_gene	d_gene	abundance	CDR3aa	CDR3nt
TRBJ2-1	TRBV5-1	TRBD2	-	CASSSASGGIMNEQFF	TGCGCCAGCAGCTCCGCTAGCGGGGGGATTATGAATGAGCAGTTCTTC
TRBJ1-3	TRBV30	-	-	CAWTLDIQHSGNTIYF	TGTGCCTGGACTTTGGACATTCAACACTCTGGAAACACCATATATTTT
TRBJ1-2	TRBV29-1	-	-	CSVDRVLDYGYTF	TGCAGCGTCGACAGAGTCCTGGACTATGGCTACACCTTC
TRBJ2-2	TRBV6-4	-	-	CATPGPAGELFF	TGTGCCACCCCCGGGCCGGCCGGGGAGCTGTTTTTT
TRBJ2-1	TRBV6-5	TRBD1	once	CAGSSGGPYNEQFF	TGTGCCGGCAGCTCAGGGGGCCCCTACAATGAGCAGTTCTTC
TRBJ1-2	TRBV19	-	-	CASSIGRGAVNYGYTF	TGTGCCAGTAGTATAGGTCGTGGGGCCGTAAACTATGGCTACACCTTC
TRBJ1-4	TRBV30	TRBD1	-	CAWAGGAYEKLFF	TGTGCCTGGGCAGGGGGCGCGTATGAAAAACTGTTTTTT
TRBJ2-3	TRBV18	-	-	CASSPPTTSDTQYF	TGTGCCAGCTCACCACCGACAACCTCAGATACGCAGTATTTT
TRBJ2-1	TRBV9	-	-	CASSVVARSSYNEQFF	TGTGCCAGCAGCGTAGTAGCCAGGAGCTCCTACAATGAGCAGTTCTTC
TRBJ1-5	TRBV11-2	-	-	CASSLDKGGQPQHF	TGTGCCAGCAGCTTAGATAAGGGGGGTCAGCCCCAGCATTTT
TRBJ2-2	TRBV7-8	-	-	CASSLVQTENTGELFF	TGTGCCAGCAGCTTAGTTCAGACAGAGAACACCGGGGAGCTGTTTTTT
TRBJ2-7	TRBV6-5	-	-	CASSWKDEQYF	TGTGCCAGCAGTTGGAAGGACGAGCAGTACTTC
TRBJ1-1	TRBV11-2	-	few	CASSLRMGDTEAFF	TGTGCCAGCAGCTTACGGATGGGGGACACTGAAGCTTTCTTT
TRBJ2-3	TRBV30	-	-	CAWSDAGDTQYF	TGTGCCTGGAGTGACGCGGGGGATACGCAGTATTTT
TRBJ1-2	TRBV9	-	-	CASSELNNYGYTF	TGTGCCAGCTCAGAACTTAATAACTATGGCTATACCTTC
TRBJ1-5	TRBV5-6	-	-	CASSFRGASNQPQHF	TGTGCCAGCAGCTTTAGGGGGGCGAGCAATCAGCCCCAGCATTTT
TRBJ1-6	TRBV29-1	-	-	CSVSTNYNSPLHF	TGCAGCGTTTCGACAAATTATAATTCACCCCTCCACTTT
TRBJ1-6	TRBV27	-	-	CASSGATSPSPLHF	TGTGCCAGCTCCGGGGCGACCTCCCCTTCACCCCTCCACTTT
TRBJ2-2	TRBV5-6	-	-	CASSLGGLASGELFF	TGTGCCAGCAGCTTGGGGGGGTTAGCAAGCGGGGAGCTGTTTTTT
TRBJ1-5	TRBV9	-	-	CASSVGGIGNQPQHF	TGTGCCAGCAGCGTAGGGGGGATCGGCAATCAGCCCCAGCATTTT
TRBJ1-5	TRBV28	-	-	CASSLDGLSNQPQHF	TGTGCCAGCAGTTTGGACGGGCTTAGCAATCAGCCCCAGCATTTT
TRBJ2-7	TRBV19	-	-	CASSIWAGVSYEQYF	TGTGCCAGTAGTATTTGGGCAGGAGTATCCTACGAGCAGTACTTC
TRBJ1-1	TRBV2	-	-	CASRNLMNTEAFF	TGTGCCAGCAGAAATTTAATGAACACTGAAGCTTTCTTT
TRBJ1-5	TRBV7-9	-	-	CASSLAGQPQHF	TGTGCCAGCAGCTTAGCGGGCCAGCCCCAGCATTTT
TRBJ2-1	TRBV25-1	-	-	CASSESKSSYNEQFF	TGTGCCAGCAGTGAATCAAAGAGCTCCTACAATGAGCAGTTCTTC
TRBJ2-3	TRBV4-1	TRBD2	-	CASSQIRGLAGAADTQYF	TGCGCCAGCAGCCAAATACGAGGACTAGCGGGGGCCGCAGATACGCAGTATTTT
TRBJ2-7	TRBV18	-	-	CASSPGNSYEQYF	TGTGCCAGCTCACCCGGCAATAGCTACGAGCAGTACTTC
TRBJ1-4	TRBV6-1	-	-	CASSATGDEKLFF	TGTGCCAGCAGTGCGACCGGGGACGAAAAACTGTTTTTT